This T cell receptor beta chain emerged from a study of blood T cell repertoires in COVID-19 (dated by TCRdb to 2018 to 2020). With respect to the entire study: The collaborator samples originated in the United States, Italy and Spain and spanned the acute and convalescent phases of COVID-19. Where HLA class I and class II types were available, the types were taken from metadata supplied by the sample provider, not from assay-based typing. The dataset comprised deeply sampled blood TCRbeta repertoires from subjects exposed to, actively infected with, or recovered from COVID-19. The samples were drawn from the first 160 participants of the ongoing ImmuneRACE study and from some 1,300 subjects provided by 6 global collaborators. The prospective study material was composed of cDNA or gDNA derived from T cells, B-cell-depleted T cells, or PBMCs. The repertoires were made available in a free public database intended to serve as a resource for research on the immune response to SARS-CoV-2. Nearly every sample came with metadata listing a de-identified subject ID, COVID-19 status, age in years and sex.

What the research found in general, with its limitations: The amount of clinical and demographic metadata varied by source and participant and was provided uncurated.

V is cut back by 10 bases and J by 11 bases, with 16 bases in the junction unmatched. From the cysteine through the phenylalanine, the CDR3 covers 13 amino acids. Solely the CDR3 DNA is kept, with 39 bases framed from the first base. Sequences SNHLY (CDR1) and FYNNEI (CDR2) are obtained from the germline V gene. Each collaborating institution followed its own protocols to collect whole blood in K2EDTA tubes. Collaborator samples were shipped for TCRbeta analysis as frozen whole blood, isolated PBMCs, or DNA extracted from either sample type. A word on this clone: The target of this receptor is not known. Base qualities are not at hand, and no much larger clone is one base apart.

TCRbeta CDR3 regions were amplified from genomic DNA using the immunoSEQ Assay, a bias-controlled multiplex PCR. Processing in the source paper ran as follows. Nucleated cell counts per sample were estimated from amplification of reference gene primers within the assay. To quantify the absolute abundance of each unique TCRbeta CDR3 rearrangement, sequence reads were collapsed and filtered. For each sample, productive Simpson clonality was calculated as the square root of Simpson's diversity index across productive rearrangements. TCRdb's version of the immuneACCESS table is confined to in-frame rearrangements and falls short of the full clone set. An unresolved V gene accounts for under half of the shortfall where checked; the remainder is of unknown origin. V and J calls and clone size are copied from that table; D and trimming were computed from the DNA. The sample yields more than 150,000 clones; approximately 80% were counted once. Jointly, the top ten make up roughly 7% of the sample.

This sequence originates from a human donor in a cohort sampled during active COVID-19. This chain is built from TRBV2 and TRBJ1-1; 7 junctional bases match TRBD1. The sample consisted of peripheral blood. CDR3 loop: CANSGQPSARAFF. The DNA sequence reads TGTGCCAACTCGGGACAGCCCTCCGCTCGGGCTTTCTTT.